This section outlines one T cell receptor (beta chain) sequence together with its context. Its antigen is unidentified. Coverage ceases 3 residues before the CDR3 finishes, and the germline J gene fills in the end. This sample was included in a study of T cell clonality in common variable immunodeficiency. Findings and limits, study-wide: Common variable immunodeficiency TCR beta sequences reportedly had fewer deletions and N-nucleotide insertions.

Blood samples were heparinized, about 4.5 to 8 ml per donor. Looked up from germline, CDR1 is GTSNPN and CDR2 is SVGIG (reference sequence). The CDR3 sequence is 12 residues long. TCRdb keeps only in-frame clones here, not all; method: immunoSEQ multiplex PCR. The sample presents under 35,000 clones, none singletons. Sequenced sample: peripheral blood mononuclear cells. The TCR sequence derives from a person aged 18 to 70 in good health. This sequence joins TRBV30 and TRBJ1-1; unclear D gene. The DNA read from the CDR3 is TGTGCCTGGAGTCCACTAGCGGGTGGG. Amino acids: CAWSPLAGG. The CDR3, in full, reads CAWSPLAGGAFF.